This T cell receptor beta chain was captured by sequencing in a study of T cell responses to AZD1222 COVID-19 vaccine. This clone was detected only once. The CDR3 sequence is 17 residues long. The germline V gene has CDR1 LGHNA and CDR2 YNFKEQ. Losses at the gene ends were 2 bases for V and 0 bases for J; bases not matched to a gene: 8. Produced via immunoSEQ multiplex PCR; TCRdb's table is partial and in-frame only. The sample consists of about 84,000 clones, about 93% of them appearing once. The sequence was obtained from an adult who received the AZD1222 COVID-19 vaccine. Sequences were derived from peripheral blood, sampled 28 days after the second AZD1222 dose. The V gene is TRBV4-2, the J gene TRBJ1-2, with 8 bases identical to TRBD1. The CDR3: CASSQYSRGQANYGYTF. In DNA, the CDR3 is TGTGCCAGCAGCCAATATTCGAGGGGACAGGCTAACTATGGCTACACCTTC.